This TCR beta chain is drawn from a study of blood T cell repertoires in COVID-19. Study information: T cells, B-cell-depleted T cells, or PBMCs supplied cDNA or gDNA.

Germline assignment: CDR1 MNHNY and CDR2 SVGAGI (reference sequence). The V end was cut by 7 bases, the J end by 1 base, with 4 bases between. The CDR3 length is 12 residues. The protocol was immunoSEQ multiplex PCR, while the TCRdb copy is restricted to in-frame clones and leaves out a portion. The sample lists over 200,000 clones; about 85% were seen once. The specimen sequenced was peripheral blood. The chain recombines TRBV6-6 with TRBJ1-4; D remains ambiguous. The sequence was obtained from a woman aged 80 or over with active or convalescent COVID-19. The CDR3 spells CASKRTNEKLFF. CDR3 coding DNA: TGTGCCAGCAAGAGAACTAATGAAAAACTGTTTTTT.